The source of this T cell receptor (beta chain) is a study of shared clonotypes between healthy human individuals. V lost 1 base to trimming and J lost 7 bases, with 7 bases between them. The CDR3 sequence is 13 residues long. Germline V lookup: CDR1 LGHNA, CDR2 YSLEER. TCRdb keeps only in-frame clones here, not all; method: immunoSEQ multiplex PCR. The data show some 2,500,000 clones, over 85% seen once. The sample comprised naive CD4+ T cells from PBMCs. Subset reported: CD45RA+ positively selected. This chain uses TRBV4-3 with TRBJ1-4, with D unresolved. The sequence came from a man aged 18 to 30 in good health. Some clones in this sample may be carry-over from other donors' samples. The DNA of the CDR3 is TGCGCCAGCAGCCAAGGCTATTTTGAAAAACTGTTTTTT. This sequence encodes CASSQGYFEKLFF.